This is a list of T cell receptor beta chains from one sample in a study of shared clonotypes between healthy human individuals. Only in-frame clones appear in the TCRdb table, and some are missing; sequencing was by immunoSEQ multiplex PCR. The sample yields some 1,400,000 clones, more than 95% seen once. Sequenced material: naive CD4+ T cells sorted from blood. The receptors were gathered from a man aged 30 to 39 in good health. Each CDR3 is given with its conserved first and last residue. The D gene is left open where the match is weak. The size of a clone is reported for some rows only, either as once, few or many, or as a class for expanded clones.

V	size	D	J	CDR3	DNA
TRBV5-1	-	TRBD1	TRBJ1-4	CASRSDREGEKLFF	TGCGCCAGCAGGTCCGACAGGGAAGGTGAAAAACTGTTTTTT
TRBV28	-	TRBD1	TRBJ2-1	CAIEGGAKGHNEQFF	TGTGCCATCGAAGGGGGCGCGAAGGGGCACAATGAGCAGTTCTTC
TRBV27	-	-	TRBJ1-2	CASNMKGLSGYTF	TGTGCCAGCAACATGAAGGGCCTGTCTGGCTACACCTTC
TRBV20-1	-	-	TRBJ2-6	CSVAGANVLTF	TGCAGTGTAGCAGGGGCCAACGTCCTGACTTTC
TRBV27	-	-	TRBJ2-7	CASSFVQGKQYF	TGTGCCAGCAGTTTCGTACAGGGCAAGCAGTACTTC
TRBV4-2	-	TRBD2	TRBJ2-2	CASSQPYPSGTNTGELFF	TGTGCCAGCAGCCAACCTTACCCTAGCGGGACGAACACCGGGGAGCTGTTTTTT
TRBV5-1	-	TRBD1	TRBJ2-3	CASSSTGLTDTQYF	TGCGCCAGCAGCTCGACAGGGTTGACAGATACGCAGTATTTT
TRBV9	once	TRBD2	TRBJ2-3	CASSVTTSGRFPPDTQYF	TGTGCCAGCAGCGTAACAACTAGCGGGAGGTTCCCGCCAGATACGCAGTATTTT
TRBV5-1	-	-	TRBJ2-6	CASSSQGGGSGANVLTF	TGCGCCAGCAGCTCACAGGGAGGTGGGTCTGGGGCCAACGTCCTGACTTTC
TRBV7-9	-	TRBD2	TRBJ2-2	CASSPGTSGRNTGELFF	TGTGCCAGCAGCCCCGGGACTAGCGGGAGGAACACCGGGGAGCTGTTTTTT
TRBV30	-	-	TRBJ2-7	CAWSYAGLTNYEQYF	TGTGCCTGGAGTTACGCCGGACTTACGAACTACGAGCAGTACTTC
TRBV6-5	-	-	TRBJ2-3	CASSQRTVTDTQYF	TGTGCCAGCAGCCAGAGAACGGTCACAGATACGCAGTATTTT
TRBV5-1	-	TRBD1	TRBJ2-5	CASSTDRAETQYF	TGCGCCAGCAGCACGGACAGGGCAGAGACCCAGTACTTC
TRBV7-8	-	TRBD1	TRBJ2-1	CASSTRLGYGTVYNEQFF	TGTGCCAGCAGCACGCGCCTAGGCTACGGGACAGTCTACAATGAGCAGTTCTTC
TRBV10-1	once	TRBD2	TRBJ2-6	CASSDPGLAGPKGANVLTF	TGCGCCAGCAGTGATCCGGGACTAGCGGGCCCTAAAGGGGCCAACGTCCTGACTTTC
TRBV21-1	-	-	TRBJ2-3	CASSKRITDTQYF	TGTGCCAGCAGCAAGCGAATCACAGATACGCAGTATTTT
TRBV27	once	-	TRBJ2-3	CASSLINGRALSTDTQYF	TGTGCCAGCAGTTTAATCAACGGCAGGGCACTTTCCACAGATACGCAGTATTTT
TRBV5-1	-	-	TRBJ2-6	CASSLEVQVSGANVLTF	TGCGCCAGCAGCTTGGAAGTACAGGTCTCTGGGGCCAACGTCCTGACTTTC
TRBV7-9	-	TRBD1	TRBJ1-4	CASSSSTGSGEKLFF	TGTGCCAGCAGCAGTTCGACAGGGTCAGGGGAAAAACTGTTTTTT
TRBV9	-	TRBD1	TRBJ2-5	CASSADRGHQETQYF	TGTGCCAGCAGCGCGGACAGGGGACACCAAGAGACCCAGTACTTC
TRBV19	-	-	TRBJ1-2	CASSISGDYGYTF	TGTGCCAGTAGTATTTCGGGGGACTATGGCTACACCTTC
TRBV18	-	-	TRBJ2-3	CASSHDTDTQYF	TGTGCCAGCTCACATGACACAGATACGCAGTATTTT
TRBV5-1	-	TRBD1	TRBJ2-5	CASSPGTAFQETQYF	TGCGCCAGCAGCCCCGGGACAGCTTTCCAAGAGACCCAGTACTTC
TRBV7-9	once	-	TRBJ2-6	CASSLGRSSGANVLTF	TGTGCCAGCAGCTTAGGGCGGAGCTCTGGGGCCAACGTCCTGACTTTC
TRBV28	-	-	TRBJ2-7	CASSLWLDPPPFYEQYF	TGTGCCAGCAGTTTATGGCTGGATCCACCGCCATTCTACGAGCAGTACTTC
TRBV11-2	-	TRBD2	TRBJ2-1	CASSSTSGGRYNEQFF	TGTGCCAGCAGCTCAACTTCGGGAGGGAGGTACAATGAGCAGTTCTTC
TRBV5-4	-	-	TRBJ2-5	CASSQRGLTETQYF	TGTGCCAGTTCCCAGAGGGGATTAACGGAGACCCAGTACTTC
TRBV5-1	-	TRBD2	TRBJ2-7	CASSLGSRMGVAGDEQYF	TGCGCCAGCAGCTTGGGTTCGCGGATGGGGGTAGCGGGAGACGAGCAGTACTTC
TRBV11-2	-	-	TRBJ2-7	CASSVADPGHTYEQYF	TGTGCCAGCAGCGTAGCCGACCCGGGACACACGTACGAGCAGTACTTC
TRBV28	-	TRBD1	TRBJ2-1	CASEDRGHEQFF	TGTGCCAGCGAGGACAGGGGCCATGAGCAGTTCTTC
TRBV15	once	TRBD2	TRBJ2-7	CATSRDISRLAAGEQYF	TGTGCCACCAGCAGAGATATATCGCGACTAGCGGCGGGGGAGCAGTACTTC
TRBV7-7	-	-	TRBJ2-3	CASSGSPRSTDTQYF	TGTGCTAGCAGCGGGTCCCCGCGGAGCACAGATACGCAGTATTTT
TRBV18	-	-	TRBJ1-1	CASSPPVGNTEAFF	TGTGCCAGCTCACCACCAGTAGGGAACACTGAAGCTTTCTTT
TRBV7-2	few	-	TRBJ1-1	CASSLAADAEAFF	TGTGCCAGCAGCTTAGCGGCCGACGCTGAAGCTTTCTTT
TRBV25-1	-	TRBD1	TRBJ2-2	CASSRDSNTGELFF	TGTGCCAGCTCCCGGGACAGTAACACCGGGGAGCTGTTTTTT
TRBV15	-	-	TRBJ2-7	CATSREVVEGRTLDEQYF	TGTGCCACCAGCAGAGAGGTCGTTGAGGGGCGCACCCTCGACGAGCAGTACTTC
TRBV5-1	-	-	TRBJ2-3	CASSPVRGFGTDTQYF	TGCGCCAGCAGCCCCGTGAGGGGCTTTGGCACAGATACGCAGTATTTT
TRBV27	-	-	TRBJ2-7	CASSLSIGVGSYEQYF	TGTGCCAGCAGTTTATCGATTGGGGTCGGGAGCTACGAGCAGTACTTC
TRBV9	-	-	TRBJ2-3	CASSVNPNTDTQYF	TGTGCCAGCAGCGTAAACCCAAACACAGATACGCAGTATTTT
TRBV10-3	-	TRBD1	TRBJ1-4	CAISQGGMSEKLFF	TGTGCCATCTCCCAAGGGGGCATGAGTGAAAAACTGTTTTTT
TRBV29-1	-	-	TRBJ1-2	CSVEQRFQLRVDGYTF	TGCAGCGTTGAACAGAGGTTCCAACTCCGGGTGGATGGCTACACCTTC
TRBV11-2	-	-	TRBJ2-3	CASSLDGANTDTQYF	TGTGCCAGCAGCTTAGATGGGGCAAACACAGATACGCAGTATTTT
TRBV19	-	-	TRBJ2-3	CASSRASTDTQYF	TGTGCCAGTAGTAGGGCTAGCACAGATACGCAGTATTTT
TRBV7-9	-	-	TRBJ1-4	CASSLSGNTNEKLFF	TGTGCCAGCAGCTTGTCAGGGAATACTAATGAAAAACTGTTTTTT
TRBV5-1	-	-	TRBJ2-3	CASSLATANTDTQYF	TGCGCCAGCAGCTTAGCAACAGCTAACACAGATACGCAGTATTTT
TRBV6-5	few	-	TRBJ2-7	CASKGDYEQYF	TGTGCCAGTAAAGGGGACTACGAGCAGTACTTC
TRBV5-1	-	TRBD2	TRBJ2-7	CASSWGTSGYEQYF	TGCGCCAGCAGCTGGGGAACTAGCGGCTACGAGCAGTACTTC
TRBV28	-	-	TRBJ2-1	CASSLPLAGPGEQFF	TGTGCCAGCAGTTTACCCCTTGCTGGCCCCGGGGAGCAGTTCTTC
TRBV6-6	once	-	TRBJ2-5	CASSYSRRVQETQYF	TGTGCCAGCAGTTACTCGAGGAGGGTTCAAGAGACCCAGTACTTC
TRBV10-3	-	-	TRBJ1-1	CAISDYLTVKAFF	TGTGCCATCAGTGATTACTTGACCGTTAAGGCTTTCTTT
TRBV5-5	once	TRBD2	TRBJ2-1	CASSLRREGTRWVNNEQFF	TGTGCCAGCAGCTTGCGGCGGGAGGGTACTCGTTGGGTTAACAATGAGCAGTTCTTC
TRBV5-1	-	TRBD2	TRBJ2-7	CASSVPEKRDTYEQYF	TGCGCCAGCAGCGTACCCGAAAAGCGGGATACCTACGAGCAGTACTTC
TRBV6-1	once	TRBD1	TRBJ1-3	CASSVRTGLNSGNTIYF	TGTGCCAGCAGTGTCCGGACAGGGCTCAACTCTGGAAACACCATATATTTT
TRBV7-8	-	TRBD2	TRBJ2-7	CASSLALGGETYEQYF	TGTGCCAGCAGCTTAGCGTTGGGAGGGGAGACTTACGAGCAGTACTTC
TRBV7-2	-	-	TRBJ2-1	CASSPSGSLYNEQFF	TGTGCCAGCAGCCCCTCAGGCTCCCTCTACAATGAGCAGTTCTTC
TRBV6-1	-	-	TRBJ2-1	CASSDHAAGEQFF	TGTGCCAGCAGTGATCATGCGGCGGGAGAGCAGTTCTTC